This entry describes one TCR beta chain. Its antigen remains unknown. Germline CDR1 MGHDK, CDR2 SYGVNS. The CDR3 totals 15 residues. V gave up 7 bases and J gave up 5 bases, with 20 bases separating them. This record comes from a study of T cell repertoires in cytomegalovirus infection. In the study overall: CMV epitopes in the study were HLA-C-restricted (recently identified) and HLA-B-restricted (well studied). Study outcomes and limitations: Predominance within the ex vivo response was attributable to HLA-C-restricted CMV-specific TCR beta clonotypes. Carriers of CMV plus the relevant HLA were identified by cumulative public TCR beta family frequency.

In TCRdb, the reads were re-called with MiXCR into one record per CDR3 protein. The table lists fewer than 350,000 distinct CDR3 sequences, 25% to 30% of them singletons. V and J are TRBV25-1 and TRBJ2-5, with D tentatively TRBD2 (5 bases). The sample was cultured PBMCs, taken from culture after CMV antigen stimulation. This TCR was sampled from a human donor in good health (CMV status not recorded). Some clones in this sample may be carry-over from other donors' samples. CDR3 loop: CASTLPGTLGETQYF. For the CDR3, the DNA is TGTGCCAGCACCCTTCCGGGAACCTTGGGGGAGACCCAGTACTTC.